What follows are 24 T cell receptor beta chains derived from one specimen sequenced in a study of identical twins. TCRdb re-derived calls from the 5' RACE reads in MiXCR, one entry per CDR3 protein. Found here are 400,000 to 500,000 distinct CDR3 sequences, around 20% of them singletons; the top ten hold roughly 12%. Sequences were obtained from naive T cells sorted from blood. All receptors come from a man aged 45-65 years in good health.

To note about this clonotype: One end of the junction does not line up with germline, which may come from a read error. The chain uses TRBV20-1 and TRBJ2-7; TRBD2 matches 8 bases. Germline loops: CDR1 DFQATT, CDR2 SNEGSKA (reference sequence). The length of the CDR3 is 12 residues. This CDR3 is CSGLAGGEPQKF. The CDR3, as DNA: TGCAGCGGACTTGCGGGGGGCGAGCCGCAGAAGTTC.

The chain links TRBV29-1 to TRBJ2-3; TRBD2 agrees at 7 bases. This CDR3 has 15 amino acids. Germline values: CDR1 SQVTM, CDR2 ANQGSEA. The junction had 3 bases not matched to a gene; V was cut back by 0 bases and J by 0 bases. The CDR3: CSVEDQLASTDTQYF. The CDR3 region has the DNA TGCAGCGTTGAAGATCAACTAGCGAGCACAGATACGCAGTATTTT.

Only a few counts were recorded for this clonotype. V and J are TRBV7-6 and TRBJ1-6; 7 nucleotides agree with TRBD1. CDR1 SGHVS and CDR2 FNYEAQ come from the germline V gene. This CDR3 is built from 16 residues. V shed 1 base and J 6 bases; nucleotides not matched to a gene: 6. The CDR3 region is CASSLETGEVNSPLHF. In nucleotides, the CDR3 is TGTGCCAGCAGCTTAGAAACAGGGGAGGTTAATTCACCCCTCCACTTT. The full variable domain, completed using reference TRBV7-6 and TRBJ1-6, is GAGVSQSPRYKVTKRGQDVALRCDPISGHVSLYWYRQALGQGPEFLTYFNYEAQQDKSGLPNDRFSAERPEGSISTLTIQRTEQRDSAMYRCASSLETGEVNSPLHFGNGTRLTVT.

The rearrangement links TRBV6-1 to TRBJ1-3, with no clear D. Per the germline V gene, CDR1 is MNHNS and CDR2 is SASEGT. Trimming removed 6 bases at V and 0 bases at J, with 6 bases between. The CDR3 sequence is 13 residues long. The CDR3 bases are TGTGCCAGCAGCGTATACTCTGGAAACACCATATATTTT. Translating it yields CASSVYSGNTIYF.

J is TRBJ2-5 and V is TRBV6-5; 9 bases match TRBD2. Trimming removed 2 bases from V and 5 bases from J; junction bases left unmatched: 12. This CDR3 contains 17 residues. Germline assignment: CDR1 MNHEY and CDR2 SVGAGI. The CDR3 nucleotides are TGTGCCAGCAGTTACGGCAGCGGGGGGACCAAGGGGGAGACCCAGTACTTC. It is translated as CASSYGSGGTKGETQYF.

This chain uses TRBV27 with TRBJ1-5; D perhaps matches TRBD1 (6 bases). Deletions cut 6 bases from V and 0 bases from J, with 15 bases between. Germline CDR1 reads MNHEY; CDR2 reads SMNVEV (reference sequence). This CDR3 region has 16 residues. CDR3 nucleotides: TGTGCCAGCAGCCTAACAGGGAAGTATAGCAATCAGCCCCAGCATTTT. Protein product: CASSLTGKYSNQPQHF.

This clonotype has at least ten counts. The chain combines TRBV12-3 or TRBV12-4 with TRBJ1-2; D uncertain. The CDR3 is 14 amino acids. V was clipped by 5 bases and J by 7 bases, with 17 bases between them. DNA of the CDR3: TGTGCCAGCAGTCTGGCCGGGTCCAACCCTGGCTACACCTTC. This translates into CASSLAGSNPGYTF.

V is TRBV20-1 and J is TRBJ1-5, with TRBD1 as a possible D gene (6 bases). The length of the CDR3 is 14 residues. Trimming stripped 0 bases from V and 7 bases from J, with 13 bases between. Germline V gives CDR1 DFQATT, CDR2 SNEGSKA (reference sequence). The CDR3 sequence is CSARDRGGGQPQHF. CDR3 sequence (DNA): TGCAGTGCTAGAGATCGGGGGGGCGGGCAGCCCCAGCATTTT.

This clonotype came up a few times. The CDR3 coding sequence is TGCGCCAGCAGGCCTGGTTTTAAGACAGGTCTCTACGAGCAGTACTTC. Encoded protein: CASRPGFKTGLYEQYF. V gene TRBV4-3 combines with J gene TRBJ2-7, with D tentatively TRBD1 (6 bases). Germline CDR1 LGHNA, CDR2 YSLEER. The CDR3 loop spans 16 amino acids. The ends were cut back, 6 bases at V and 3 bases at J, with 21 bases in the middle.

The sample holds many counts of this clonotype. V is TRBV6-5 and J is TRBJ1-1; no clear D. Germline CDR1 and CDR2: MNHEY and SVGAGI. Deletions cut 4 bases from V and 0 bases from J, with 6 bases between. The CDR3 runs to 13 residues. This CDR3 reads CASSFELNTEAFF. As DNA, the CDR3 is TGTGCCAGCAGTTTTGAGTTGAACACTGAAGCTTTCTTT.

The V gene is TRBV9, the J gene TRBJ2-1; 7 positions agree with TRBD1. V shed 0 bases, J shed 1 base, and the junction held 1 base outside the gene matches. The CDR3 has 15 amino acids. Germline CDR1 reads SGDLS; CDR2 reads YYNGEE. In DNA form, the CDR3 reads TGTGCCAGCAGCGTAGGACAGGGTTCCTACAATGAGCAGTTCTTC. It yields the protein CASSVGQGSYNEQFF.

This rearrangement joins TRBV28 to TRBJ2-7; TRBD2 aligns across 7 bases. This CDR3 is built from 13 residues. J lost 3 bases, V lost 6 bases, and 5 bases had no gene match. The germline V gene has CDR1 MDHEN and CDR2 SYDVKM. Here the CDR3 reads CASRRGLDYEQYF. For the CDR3, the DNA is TGTGCCAGCAGACGCGGACTAGACTACGAGCAGTACTTC.

This clonotype appeared a few times. V gene TRBV20-1 combines with J gene TRBJ2-1; D unresolved. The CDR3 contains 10 residues. Trimming removed 5 bases from V and 7 bases from J, with 6 bases in between. Germline loops: CDR1 DFQATT, CDR2 SNEGSKA (reference sequence). For the CDR3, the DNA is TGCAGTGCTGTTCGAAATGAGCAGTTCTTC. This sequence encodes CSAVRNEQFF.

CDR3 protein: CSARDRRQLNPMEQYF. The CDR3, as DNA: TGCAGTGCTAGAGATCGGCGTCAACTAAACCCTATGGAGCAGTACTTC. The genes are TRBV20-1 and TRBJ2-7; D uncertain. Germline assignment: CDR1 DFQATT and CDR2 SNEGSKA (reference sequence). The CDR3 totals 16 residues. The V end lost 0 bases, the J end lost 7 bases, and 22 bases lay between the germline ends.

The rearrangement links TRBV4-3 to TRBJ2-2; tentatively, D is TRBD1 (6 bases). V lost 1 base and J 7 bases, leaving 10 bases between the germline ends. This CDR3 spans 14 amino acids. CDR1 is LGHNA, CDR2 YSLEER, per germline. The CDR3 sequence is CASSQVLGGGELFF. In DNA, the CDR3 is TGCGCCAGCAGCCAAGTGTTAGGGGGCGGGGAGCTGTTTTTT.

The gene calls are TRBV10-3 and TRBJ1-5; D gene uncertain. Germline V gene sequence: CDR1 ENHRY, CDR2 SYGVKD. This CDR3 region has 13 residues. V dropped 9 bases and J dropped 0 bases, with 9 bases sitting between them. The CDR3 sequence is CAIRGDSNQPQHF. The CDR3 DNA follows: TGTGCCATACGGGGAGATAGCAATCAGCCCCAGCATTTT.

This clonotype was seen repeatedly, ten times or more. This chain uses TRBV4-2 with TRBJ2-7; the D gene is possibly TRBD2 (5 bases). Germline assignment: CDR1 LGHNA and CDR2 YNFKEQ. Trimming pared 1 base from V and 0 bases from J, leaving 16 bases between. The CDR3 has 17 residues. CDR3 in amino acids: CASSQVVASLSSYEQYF. DNA for the CDR3: TGTGCCAGCAGCCAAGTGGTAGCGTCTTTGAGCTCCTACGAGCAGTACTTC.

This clonotype was detected a few times. The gene calls are TRBV7-2 and TRBJ2-2; no firm D call. V was shortened by 5 bases and J by 7 bases, with 14 bases between the two germline ends. The CDR3 is 14 residues long. The germline CDR1 and CDR2 sequences are SGHTA and FQGNSA. CDR3 sequence (DNA): TGTGCCAGCAGCCCAGATCTTCTGGGCGGGGAGCTGTTTTTT. It is translated as CASSPDLLGGELFF.

V usage is TRBV27 and J usage is TRBJ2-7; D may match TRBD1 or TRBD2 (5 bases each). The CDR3 loop spans 16 amino acids. Germline V lookup: CDR1 MNHEY, CDR2 SMNVEV (reference sequence). V was pared by 1 base and J by 2 bases, with 15 bases between. CDR3 DNA sequence: TGTGCCAGCAGTTTATTGGTCGGGAAGGGGCCCTACGAGCAGTACTTC. It translates to CASSLLVGKGPYEQYF.

Here the CDR3 DNA reads TGTGCCACCAGTGAACCAGGGGGCGGTGAAGCTTTCTTT. Protein: CATSEPGGGEAFF. The chain combines TRBV24-1 with TRBJ1-1, with 8 nucleotides matching TRBD1. The CDR3 is made up of 13 amino acids. The germline V gene has CDR1 KGHDR and CDR2 SFDVKD. The junction had 4 bases not matched to a gene; V was cut back by 4 bases and J by 7 bases.

In this sample, this clonotype turned up a few times. The gene calls are TRBV12-3 or TRBV12-4 and TRBJ2-1, with D unresolved. The CDR3 consists of 13 residues. Trimming took 4 bases from V and 7 from J, leaving 11 bases between them. Here the CDR3 DNA reads TGTGCCAGCAGTTCCCTTGCTCGGAATGAGCAGTTCTTC. Translation: CASSSLARNEQFF.

The V gene is TRBV27, the J gene TRBJ2-1; D may be TRBD2 (6 bases). Deletions cut 5 bases from V and 2 bases from J, with 19 bases between. Germline V lookup: CDR1 MNHEY, CDR2 SMNVEV (reference sequence). CDR3 size: 17 residues. DNA for the CDR3: TGTGCCAGCAGTGCCGGGGCGGGAAGAGGAGCCTACAATGAGCAGTTCTTC. It encodes CASSAGAGRGAYNEQFF.

In this sample, this clonotype turned up many times. This chain uses TRBV6-2 or TRBV6-3 with TRBJ2-7; TRBD2 is a possible D gene (6 bases). Germline values: CDR1 MNHEY, CDR2 SVGEGT. V lost 2 bases and J lost 4, with 12 bases in between. The CDR3 length is 14 residues. The CDR3 bases are TGTGCCAGCAGTTACCTATTTAGCGGTTACGAGCAGTACTTC. This codes for CASSYLFSGYEQYF.

This clonotype was observed many times. The chain employs TRBV20-1 and TRBJ2-7; D is undetermined. There are 15 residues in the CDR3. V was clipped by 0 bases and J by 3 bases, with 15 bases between them. In germline, CDR1 is DFQATT, CDR2 SNEGSKA (reference sequence). The CDR3 sequence is CSARDGSRTNYEQYF. In nucleotides, the CDR3 is TGCAGTGCTAGAGATGGGTCGCGGACGAACTACGAGCAGTACTTC.